A single sample gave rise to the 27 T cell receptor beta chains below, sequenced in a study of blood T cell repertoires in COVID-19. Assay: immunoSEQ multiplex PCR; the TCRdb copy retains only in-frame clones and omits some. Altogether 200,000 to 250,000 clones are present, approximately 86% being singletons, with the ten largest covering 6% to 7%. Material: peripheral blood. These receptors were taken from a woman aged 60 to 75 with active or convalescent COVID-19.

The chain uses TRBV5-6 and TRBJ1-5; TRBD1 matches at 9 bases. This CDR3 is 15 amino acids long. Germline V gene data show CDR1 as SGHDT and CDR2 as YYEEEE. With 2 bases clipped from V and 7 bases from J, the junction kept 7 bases outside the gene matches. This CDR3 is CASSFGTGRSQPQHF. DNA for the CDR3: TGTGCCAGCAGCTTCGGGACAGGGCGAAGCCAGCCCCAGCATTTT.

Concerning this clone: The same CDR3 arises from other DNA sequences in this sample as well. The chain links TRBV29-1 to TRBJ2-3; TRBD2 agrees at 13 bases. The V gene's germline CDR1 is SQVTM and CDR2 ANQGSEA. V trimming: 6 bases; J trimming: 4 bases; junction bases outside the gene matches: 7. The CDR3 covers 15 residues. CDR3 in amino acids: CSVDGLAGVSDTQYF. The CDR3 DNA reads TGCAGCGTGGACGGACTAGCGGGAGTATCAGATACGCAGTATTTT.

CDR3: CASSLGVSGTETQYF. The CDR3 bases are TGTGCCAGCAGCTTAGGGGTATCGGGAACAGAGACCCAGTACTTC. The rearrangement links TRBV7-9 to TRBJ2-5; a weak D match, TRBD2 (5 bases). Trimming removed 1 base from V and 4 bases from J, with 13 bases in between. Germline loops: CDR1 SEHNR, CDR2 FQNEAQ (reference sequence). The CDR3 totals 15 residues.

This clone was observed once. The rearrangement joins TRBV3-1 (or the pseudogene TRBV3-2) to TRBJ1-1, with unresolved D. This CDR3 has 14 residues. The V end was cut by 4 bases, the J end by 1 base, with 10 bases between. The V gene's germline CDR1 is LGHDT and CDR2 YNNKEL (reference sequence). This chain's CDR3 is CASSRNLGNTEAFF. The CDR3 nucleotides read TGTGCCAGCAGCCGCAACCTAGGGAACACTGAAGCTTTCTTT.

The chain recombines TRBV5-1 with TRBJ1-5; 8 bases line up with TRBD1. Germline assignment: CDR1 SGHRS and CDR2 YFSETQ. This CDR3 region has 13 residues. The J segment lost 6 bases and the V segment lost 5 bases, leaving 4 bases of the junction unmatched. This chain's CDR3 is CASRQGAGQPQHF. The CDR3 DNA reads as TGCGCCAGCAGGCAGGGGGCTGGTCAGCCCCAGCATTTT.

The chain couples TRBV7-2 to TRBJ2-3; no clear D. V was clipped by 3 bases and J by 1 base, with 5 bases between them. Germline lookup yields CDR1 SGHTA and CDR2 FQGNSA. There are 13 residues in the CDR3. The CDR3 DNA reads as TGTGCCAGCAGCTTCCCCGGCACAGATACGCAGTATTTT. Translating it yields CASSFPGTDTQYF.

The rearrangement uses TRBV7-9 and TRBJ2-7, with 9 bases fitting TRBD1. J was trimmed by 6 bases and V by 1 base; bases with no gene match: 4. The CDR3 runs to 14 residues. Germline V gives CDR1 SEHNR, CDR2 FQNEAQ (reference sequence). CDR3 sequence: CASSLVGQGGEQYF. CDR3 DNA: TGTGCCAGCAGCTTAGTGGGACAGGGAGGCGAGCAGTACTTC.

This clone was detected once. The chain has TRBV25-1 and TRBJ1-2, with 9 bases matching TRBD1. The CDR3 has 18 amino acids. CDR1 and CDR2 from the germline V gene are MGHDK and SYGVNS. The ends lost 1 base at V and 4 bases at J; junction bases unmatched: 13. CDR3 DNA: TGTGCCAGCAGTGAATTGGGTGCAGGGACAGGGAGGACCTATGGCTACACCTTC. Translating gives CASSELGAGTGRTYGYTF.

The chain uses TRBV18 and TRBJ1-4; D not resolved. The CDR3 runs 19 residues. Trimming left V 1 base short and J 0 bases short, with 18 bases between. Germline CDR1 reads KGHSH; CDR2 reads LQKENI. CDR3 DNA: TGTGCCAGCTCACCACGAGGACCCTCGGTGGGAGCAACTAATGAAAAACTGTTTTTT. Its translation: CASSPRGPSVGATNEKLFF. The full variable domain, rest sourced from reference TRBV18 and TRBJ1-4, is NAGVMQNPRHLVRRRGQEARLRCSPMKGHSHVYWYRQLPEEGLKFMVYLQKENIIDESGMPKERFSAEFPKEGPSILRIQQVVRGDSAAYFCASSPRGPSVGATNEKLFFGSGTQLSVL.

This clone was recorded a few times. Other nucleotide sequences in the sample specify the same CDR3. The chain joins TRBV5-1 to TRBJ2-2; 11 bases line up with TRBD1. Germline loops: CDR1 SGHRS, CDR2 YFSETQ. Trimming took 0 bases from V and 5 from J; bases not matched to a gene: 3. The CDR3 runs to 16 residues. CDR3 in amino acids: CASSLAGTGGTGELFF. The CDR3 DNA reads TGCGCCAGCAGCTTGGCCGGGACAGGGGGGACCGGGGAGCTGTTTTTT.

The rearrangement uses TRBV11-3 and TRBJ1-3; no definite D call. V lost 1 base, J lost 4 bases, and 8 bases lay in between. The CDR3 runs to 14 residues. From germline, CDR1 is SGHNT and CDR2 YENEEA. The CDR3 bases are TGTGCCAGCAGCTTAGGAGAGTCCGGAAACACCATATATTTT. Amino acids: CASSLGESGNTIYF.

The chain employs TRBV7-3 and TRBJ2-3; 12 bases are shared with TRBD2. CDR3 size: 16 residues. The germline CDR1 and CDR2 sequences are SGHTA and FQGTGA. V gave up 4 bases and J gave up 1 base; unmatched junction bases: 3. CDR3 protein: CASSSGLAGGTDTQYF. DNA of the CDR3: TGTGCCAGCAGCTCGGGACTAGCGGGCGGCACAGATACGCAGTATTTT.

This chain joins TRBV30 and TRBJ2-1, with 8 bases aligning to TRBD1. Germline assignment: CDR1 GTSNPN and CDR2 SVGIG (reference sequence). The CDR3 length is 14 residues. After removal of 6 bases from V and 2 bases from J, the junction contained 6 bases not matched to a gene. The CDR3 DNA reads TGTGCCTGTCACCGGGACAGGACCTACAATGAGCAGTTCTTC. Protein: CACHRDRTYNEQFF.

The chain carries TRBV5-5 and TRBJ2-1, with 9 bases aligning to TRBD2. The V segment lost 1 base and the J segment 0 bases; nucleotides outside the gene matches: 2. The CDR3 is 16 amino acids. The V gene's germline CDR1 is SGHKS and CDR2 YYEKEE (reference sequence). The CDR3 here is CASSLLAGFSYNEQFF. CDR3 sequence (DNA): TGTGCCAGCAGCTTGCTAGCGGGGTTCTCCTACAATGAGCAGTTCTTC.

V is TRBV11-2 and J is TRBJ1-1; possibly TRBD1 for D (5 bases). V lost 5 bases and J lost 8, with 12 bases in between. CDR1 SGHAT and CDR2 FQNNGV come from the germline V gene. The CDR3 is 12 amino acids. The CDR3 sequence: CASSRRGPEAFF. CDR3 DNA: TGTGCCAGCAGCAGGAGGGGACCAGAAGCTTTCTTT.

This rearrangement joins TRBV10-1 to TRBJ2-1, with TRBD2 identical over 9 bases. Germline V gene lookup returns CDR1 WNHNN and CDR2 SYGVQD (reference sequence). This CDR3 is built from 16 residues. V shed 0 bases, J shed 7 bases, and the junction held 7 bases outside the gene matches. CDR3 loop: CASSESVAGAGNEQFF. The CDR3 coding sequence is TGCGCCAGCAGTGAGTCGGTAGCGGGAGCGGGGAATGAGCAGTTCTTC.

The rearrangement uses TRBV28 and TRBJ1-2, with a possible D match to TRBD1 (5 bases). This CDR3 spans 14 amino acids. Trimming took 6 bases from V and 7 from J, leaving 18 bases between them. Germline-derived CDR1 and CDR2 are MDHEN and SYDVKM. The CDR3 loop reads CASSKSGVGGGYTF. The CDR3, as DNA: TGTGCCAGCAGCAAAAGTGGTGTCGGGGGTGGCTACACCTTC.

The chain employs TRBV18 and TRBJ1-2; the D is unclear. The length of the CDR3 is 13 residues. CDR1 and CDR2 (germline): KGHSH, LQKENI. Between the trimmed V and J ends, which lost 3 bases and 2 bases, there was a span of 7 bases. CDR3 sequence reads: CASSPGVNYGYTF. The CDR3 coding sequence is TGTGCCAGCTCACCCGGGGTCAACTATGGCTACACCTTC.

The sample holds one count of this clone. The chain has TRBV6-5 and TRBJ1-2, with D possibly matching TRBD1 (6 bases). Germline V lookup: CDR1 MNHEY, CDR2 SVGAGI. CDR3 length: 11 residues. V was trimmed by 4 bases and J by 6 bases, leaving 6 bases between them. This CDR3 reads CASSSGDGYTF. CDR3 coding DNA: TGTGCCAGCAGTTCAGGGGATGGCTACACCTTC.

This chain uses TRBV7-8 with TRBJ1-6; 8 positions match TRBD1. The CDR3 has 16 amino acids. Germline-derived CDR1 and CDR2 are SGHVS and FQNEAQ. The trim removed 3 bases at V and 0 bases at J, leaving 1 base unmatched. Here the CDR3 reads CASSFGTGSYNSPLHF. In DNA form, the CDR3 reads TGTGCCAGCAGCTTTGGGACAGGCTCCTATAATTCACCCCTCCACTTT.

The V and J genes are TRBV7-9 and TRBJ2-2; TRBD1 is a possible D gene (7 bases). The V end lost 5 bases, the J end lost 6 bases, and 16 bases lay between the germline ends. Germline V gives CDR1 SEHNR, CDR2 FQNEAQ (reference sequence). The length of the CDR3 is 15 residues. The CDR3 loop is CASSHGTGDSGELFF. In nucleotides, the CDR3 is TGTGCCAGCAGCCACGGAACAGGGGACTCCGGGGAGCTGTTTTTT.

The chain is built from TRBV19 and TRBJ2-5; D call uncertain. This CDR3 is built from 12 residues. The V end was cut by 9 bases, the J end by 5 bases, with 13 bases between. The germline gives CDR1 LNHDA, CDR2 SQIVND (reference sequence). CDR3 sequence: CASRGGGETQYF. CDR3 coding DNA: TGTGCCAGCCGCGGTGGTGGTGAGACCCAGTACTTC.

The chain links TRBV18 to TRBJ1-1; the D is unclear. The CDR3 is 12 amino acids. Trimming removed 6 bases from V and 4 bases from J, with 9 bases in between. Germline lookup yields CDR1 KGHSH and CDR2 LQKENI. The CDR3 loop is CASSPEGTEAFF. The CDR3 DNA reads TGTGCCAGCTCCCCAGAGGGCACTGAAGCTTTCTTT.

This chain joins TRBV12-5 and TRBJ1-1; D not certain. Trimming removed 0 bases at V and 3 bases at J, with 17 bases between. Germline V gives CDR1 LGHNT, CDR2 FRNRAP. This CDR3 is built from 17 residues. The CDR3 is CASGLVRVLGDYTEAFF. In DNA form, the CDR3 reads TGTGCTAGTGGTTTGGTACGGGTACTCGGGGATTACACTGAAGCTTTCTTT.

V gene TRBV11-2 combines with J gene TRBJ2-7, with TRBD2 matching 7 bases. Germline V gene data show CDR1 as SGHAT and CDR2 as FQNNGV. Germline trimming cut 5 bases from V and 1 base from J; bases unmatched to any gene: 8. The CDR3 spans 15 residues. CDR3 nucleotide sequence: TGTGCCAGCAGCAACCCGCCGGGACTATCCTACGAGCAGTACTTC. Its protein is CASSNPPGLSYEQYF.

The chain combines TRBV19 with TRBJ2-7; D is possibly TRBD2 (7 bases). The V and J ends lost 10 bases and 4 bases respectively, with 14 bases between them. Germline V lookup: CDR1 LNHDA, CDR2 SQIVND (reference sequence). This CDR3 region has 12 residues. The CDR3 protein is CATEGRGYEQYF. In nucleotides, the CDR3 is TGTGCCACCGAAGGGAGGGGGTACGAGCAGTACTTC.

The chain has TRBV19 and TRBJ2-5; 7 nucleotides line up with TRBD2. Germline lookup yields CDR1 LNHDA and CDR2 SQIVND (reference sequence). The CDR3 loop spans 14 amino acids. Trimming at V came to 5 bases and at J to 3 bases, leaving 6 bases not matched to a gene. The CDR3 sequence is CASSSGLPKETQYF. For the CDR3, the DNA is TGTGCCAGTAGTTCGGGACTACCAAAAGAGACCCAGTACTTC.